Listed below are T cell receptor beta chains from one sample, sequenced in a study of T cell repertoires in cytomegalovirus infection. TCRdb re-derived calls from the reads in MiXCR, one entry per CDR3 protein. The sample has hundreds of thousands of distinct CDR3 sequences; approximately 24% are singletons. The sample was CD8+ T cells from PBMCs. All receptors come from a human donor in good health (CMV status not recorded). Some clones in this sample may be carry-over from other donors' samples. CDR3s include the opening cysteine and the closing phenylalanine or tryptophan. Each record gives: D gene, clone size, J gene, V gene, CDR3 protein, CDR3 DNA. The D gene is left open where the match is weak. Clone size, where shown, is once, few, many, or a class for clones that have expanded.

D: TRBD1; size: few; J: TRBJ2-7; V: TRBV12-3/TRBV12-4; CDR3: CASSSRDSTYEQYF; DNA: TGTGCCAGCAGTTCCCGGGACAGCACCTACGAGCAGTACTTC
D: TRBD1; size: many; J: TRBJ1-1; V: TRBV11-2; CDR3: CASSLWDRALLSNTEAFF; DNA: TGTGCCAGCAGCTTGTGGGACAGGGCCCTCCTATCGAACACTGAAGCTTTCTTT
D: TRBD1; size: many; J: TRBJ1-2; V: TRBV7-9; CDR3: CASSSAGRGLEGYTF; DNA: TGTGCCAGCAGCTCTGCTGGCAGGGGGCTTGAGGGCTACACCTTC
D: TRBD2; size: .; J: TRBJ2-3; V: TRBV28; CDR3: CASSPTSSGDPPDTQYF; DNA: TGTGCCAGCAGTCCCACGAGTAGCGGGGACCCTCCAGATACGCAGTATTTT
D: .; size: many; J: TRBJ2-5; V: TRBV6-2/TRBV6-3; CDR3: CASSYSRVGLGSETQYF; DNA: TGTGCCAGCAGTTACTCGAGGGTAGGGCTGGGGTCAGAGACCCAGTACTTC
D: .; size: few; J: TRBJ1-1; V: TRBV7-6; CDR3: CASSLQNIRVEAFF; DNA: TGTGCCAGCAGCCTTCAAAACATACGAGTTGAAGCTTTCTTT
D: .; size: few; J: TRBJ2-3; V: TRBV12-3/TRBV12-4; CDR3: CASSSILVDTQYF; DNA: TGTGCCAGCAGTTCAATATTGGTAGATACGCAGTATTTT
D: .; size: .; J: TRBJ1-4; V: TRBV29-1; CDR3: CSVGRSNEKLFF; DNA: TGCAGCGTTGGCAGATCTAATGAAAAACTGTTTTTT
D: .; size: many; J: TRBJ1-3; V: TRBV25-1; CDR3: CASSDTAGNTIYF; DNA: TGTGCCAGCAGTGACACGGCTGGAAACACCATATATTTT
D: .; size: once; J: TRBJ2-7; V: TRBV20-1; CDR3: CSARDLTGNSYEQYF; DNA: TGCAGTGCTAGAGATTTAACGGGAAACTCCTACGAGCAGTACTTC
D: .; size: few; J: TRBJ1-1; V: TRBV14; CDR3: CASSPDSYSTEAFF; DNA: TGTGCCAGCAGCCCGGACAGCTATAGCACTGAAGCTTTCTTT
D: TRBD1; size: .; J: TRBJ2-3; V: TRBV6-4; CDR3: CASGQGTDTQYF; DNA: TGTGCCAGCGGACAGGGCACAGATACGCAGTATTTT
D: .; size: many; J: TRBJ2-1; V: TRBV7-2; CDR3: CASSLLAGSGYNEQFF; DNA: TGTGCCAGCAGCTTATTGGCGGGGTCGGGCTACAATGAGCAGTTCTTC
D: .; size: many; J: TRBJ2-7; V: TRBV7-6; CDR3: CASSLSEASSHEQYF; DNA: TGTGCCAGCAGCTTATCGGAGGCTAGCTCCCACGAGCAGTACTTC
D: .; size: few; J: TRBJ2-3; V: TRBV24-1; CDR3: CATSDYREDTQYF; DNA: TGTGCCACCAGTGATTACAGGGAAGATACGCAGTATTTT
D: .; size: many; J: TRBJ2-1; V: TRBV19; CDR3: CASSIADYPPEQFF; DNA: TGTGCCAGTAGTATAGCAGACTACCCCCCGGAGCAGTTCTTC
D: .; size: many; J: TRBJ1-1; V: TRBV7-9; CDR3: CASSLGFREAFF; DNA: TGTGCCAGCAGCTTAGGGTTTCGTGAAGCTTTCTTT
D: TRBD1; size: .; J: TRBJ1-5; V: TRBV28; CDR3: CASSLGTGEYSNQPQHF; DNA: TGTGCCAGCAGTCTAGGGACAGGAGAGTATAGCAATCAGCCCCAGCATTTT
D: .; size: many; J: TRBJ2-1; V: TRBV7-9; CDR3: CASSLVGTRDNEQFF; DNA: TGTGCCAGCAGCTTAGTCGGGACAAGAGACAATGAGCAGTTCTTC
D: .; size: many; J: TRBJ1-2; V: TRBV7-9; CDR3: CASSSRVRGAHGYTF; DNA: TGTGCCAGCAGCTCTAGAGTTCGGGGCGCCCATGGCTACACCTTC
D: .; size: .; J: TRBJ1-5; V: TRBV4-1; CDR3: CASSQDSNSNQPQHF; DNA: TGCGCCAGCAGCCAAGATTCAAATAGCAATCAGCCCCAGCATTTT